The 12 T cell receptor beta chains in this list originate from one sample, sequenced in a study of blood T cells in healthy people across ages (dated by TCRdb to about 2015). The library was prepared using 5' RACE. These reads were obtained on an Illumina HiSeq 2500. A second PCR of about 6 to 11 cycles was performed with a sample-barcoded 5' primer and a J-beta primer mix. TCRdb trimmed public reads at Q25 via fastp, called clones via MiXCR and kept in-frame beta chains. Rows with a matching CDR3 protein are joined into one entry that keeps the most common DNA and genes. This sample has 590,000 or so distinct CDR3 sequences in its table, and about 30% of those were observed once. About a sixth of the sample is in the top ten clones. Sequencing was done on a sample of blood. The receptors stem from an elderly woman in good health.

The CDR3 spells CASSLFDRRSRTGGETQYF. The CDR3, as DNA: TGTGCCAGCAGCCTGTTCGACAGGCGATCCCGGACTGGCGGGGAGACCCAGTACTTC. This chain joins TRBV7-2 and TRBJ2-7, with a weak D call TRBD1 (6 bases). The end of the DNA fits TRBJ2-5 better, so the J call may be wrong. This CDR3 is built from 19 residues. Germline CDR1 and CDR2: SGHTA and FQGNSA.

The chain joins TRBV6-6 to TRBJ1-5; 11 nucleotides match TRBD1. The CDR3 runs to 15 residues. Germline trimming cut 7 bases from V and 6 bases from J; bases unmatched to any gene: 8. In germline, CDR1 is MNHNY, CDR2 SVGAGI (reference sequence). The CDR3 DNA follows: TGTGCCAGCAACTCCGGGACAGGGGGAAGTCAGCCCCAGCATTTT. This sequence encodes CASNSGTGGSQPQHF.

The gene calls are TRBV20-1 and TRBJ2-5, with D perhaps given as TRBD1 or TRBD2 (7 bases each). V lost 6 bases to trimming and J lost 10 bases, with 24 bases between them. This CDR3 region has 14 residues. CDR1 and CDR2 from the germline V gene are DFQATT and SNEGSKA (reference sequence). CDR3 in DNA: TGCAGTGCAAACCAGCAGGGGGGGGCGGAGGTCCAGTACTTC. This translates into CSANQQGGAEVQYF.

In the case of this clonotype: One end of the junction fails to match germline, which may point to a read error. Here the CDR3 DNA reads TGTGTCAGCAGCTTAGCCATGTACGAGCAGTACTTC. Protein: CVSSLAMYEQYF. The V call is TRBV7-8, the J call TRBJ2-7; D gene uncertain. There are 12 residues in the CDR3. Germline V lookup: CDR1 SGHVS, CDR2 FQNEAQ.

This clonotype was counted ten times or more. The chain links TRBV20-1 to TRBJ2-1; a weak D match, TRBD1 (6 bases). The CDR3 covers 14 residues. V was pared by 3 bases and J by 5 bases, with 14 bases between. Germline V CDR1 and CDR2: DFQATT, SNEGSKA (reference sequence). The CDR3 DNA reads as TGCAGTGCTAGTGAACAGGGTCCGAACAATGAGCAGTTCTTC. Encoded protein: CSASEQGPNNEQFF.

This clonotype was seen many times. V is TRBV20-1 and J is TRBJ1-2; TRBD1 aligns across 10 bases. From germline, CDR1 is DFQATT and CDR2 SNEGSKA (reference sequence). The CDR3 loop spans 14 amino acids. J was trimmed by 7 bases and V by 0 bases; bases with no gene match: 5. The DNA for the CDR3 is TGCAGTGCTAGAGATGACAGGGGGCTGGCTGGCTACACCTTC. This encodes CSARDDRGLAGYTF.

J is TRBJ1-1 and V is TRBV10-3; 7 bases align to TRBD1. There are 15 residues in the CDR3. Germline CDR1 is ENHRY and CDR2 is SYGVKD. V shed 6 bases, J shed 5 bases, and the junction held 12 bases outside the gene matches. CDR3 sequence (DNA): TGTGCCATCAGACCGGAAGAGGGGGCGAAGACTGAAGCTTTCTTT. As protein: CAIRPEEGAKTEAFF.

Remarks on this clonotype: A much larger clone lies a single base off, so this may be a read error. The gene calls are TRBV27 and TRBJ1-4; D perhaps matches TRBD1 (6 bases). Looked up from germline, CDR1 is MNHEY and CDR2 is SMNVEV (reference sequence). This CDR3 has 14 amino acids. The CDR3 DNA is TGTGCCAGCAGTAAACAGGGAGGGAATGAACAACTGTTTTTT. It translates to CASSKQGGNEQLFF.

This clonotype was counted a single time. A much larger clone differs by one base, so this may be a read error. The V call is TRBV11-3, the J call TRBJ2-1, with D possibly TRBD2 on 7 matching bases. Germline V gene lookup returns CDR1 SGHNT and CDR2 YENEEA. This CDR3 has 16 residues. CDR3 in DNA: TGTGCCGGCAGCTCCTCCCTAGCTGGGGGGGCGGGTGAGCAGTTCTTC. Protein product: CAGSSSLAGGAGEQFF. Complete variable domain (other parts from reference TRBV11-3 and TRBJ2-1): EAGVVQSPRYKIIEKKQPVAFWCNPISGHNTLYWYLQNLGQGPELLIRYENEEAVDDSQLPKDRFSAERLKGVDSTLKIQPAELGDSAVYLCAGSSSLAGGAGEQFFGPGTRLTVL.

The chain uses TRBV7-2 and TRBJ2-5; no clear D gene. Near its end, the DNA agrees better with TRBJ2-1, so the J call may be wrong. This CDR3 comprises 14 residues. Germline CDR1 SGHTA, CDR2 FQGNSA. This CDR3 reads CASSRDGLHETQFF. The CDR3 DNA is TGTGCCAGCAGCCGAGACGGTCTTCATGAGACCCAGTTCTTC.

Concerning this clonotype: At one boundary the junction diverges from the germline segment, which might be a read error. The CDR3 DNA is TGTGCCGGCAGCGTAGTGGCCAGGCCATTACCTGGGGAGCTGTTTTTT. This translates into CAGSVVARPLPGELFF. The V gene is TRBV9, the J gene TRBJ2-2; no firm D call. The germline gives CDR1 SGDLS, CDR2 YYNGEE. CDR3 length: 16 amino acids.

In this sample, this clonotype turned up many times. The gene calls are TRBV20-1 and TRBJ2-3; 11 bases line up with TRBD2. From germline, CDR1 is DFQATT and CDR2 SNEGSKA (reference sequence). This CDR3 contains 15 residues. The ends lost 4 bases at V and 2 bases at J; junction bases unmatched: 5. CDR3 DNA: TGCAGTGCTATACTAGCGGGGGCCACCACAGATACGCAGTATTTT. Translating it yields CSAILAGATTDTQYF.